One and the same sample provided the 7 T cell receptor beta chains below, sequenced in a study of cytomegalovirus exposure and HLA in healthy donors. 13 Jbeta primers and 60 Vbeta primers were used for the PCR. Sequencing was performed with immunoSEQ multiplex PCR; in TCRdb, only in-frame clones are kept and a portion is missing. Of over 150,000 clones detected, about 68% appear once; the ten largest clones hold around 2.3%. The source material was PBMCs. The receptors stem from a man in his thirties or forties in good health and CMV-seronegative.

In DNA, the CDR3 is TGTGCCAGCAGCAAGACTAGCGGGGGGGCTAATGTTGGGGAGCTGTTTTTT. Translated, it gives CASSKTSGGANVGELFF. The genes are TRBV21-1 and TRBJ2-2; no check of the table's D call, TRBD2, against the DNA was made. TRBV21-1 is noted as a pseudogene. The CDR3 has 17 residues.

The V gene is TRBV10-3, the J gene TRBJ1-1, with D perhaps TRBD1 (5 bases). The length of the CDR3 is 14 residues. Per the germline V gene, CDR1 is ENHRY and CDR2 is SYGVKD. Deletions cut 6 bases from V and 4 bases from J, with 15 bases between. This CDR3 is CAIRDTLVGTEAFF. Here the CDR3 DNA reads TGTGCCATCAGGGACACCCTGGTAGGCACTGAAGCTTTCTTT.

The J gene is TRBJ2-5, the V gene TRBV7-9; TRBD2 might be the D (6 bases). V lost 5 bases and J lost 5, with 18 bases in between. Germline values: CDR1 SEHNR, CDR2 FQNEAQ (reference sequence). The CDR3 totals 15 residues. The CDR3 is CASSPQEGSGETQYF. CDR3 nucleotides: TGTGCCAGCAGCCCCCAGGAGGGTTCGGGCGAGACCCAGTACTTC. Based on the CDR3 plus reference TRBV7-9 and TRBJ2-5, the full variable domain is DTGVSQNPRHKITKRGQNVTFRCDPISEHNRLYWYRQTLGQGPEFLTYFQNEAQLEKSRLLSDRFSAERPKGSFSTLEIQRTEQGDSAMYLCASSPQEGSGETQYFGPGTRLLVL.

The chain is built from TRBV28 and TRBJ1-5; D gene unclear. Trimming pared 3 bases from V and 15 bases from J, leaving 15 bases between. CDR1 is MDHEN and CDR2 is SYDVKM in the germline V gene. The CDR3 sequence is 12 residues long. In DNA, the CDR3 is TGTGCCAGCAGTTTGGAGGGATCGCTCTGGCATTTT. Its protein product is CASSLEGSLWHF.

The chain recombines TRBV5-1 with TRBJ1-2; the match to TRBD1 covers 8 bases. The germline V gene encodes CDR1 SGHRS and CDR2 YFSETQ. CDR3 length equals 15 residues. The J segment lost 1 base and the V segment lost 4 bases, leaving 6 bases of the junction unmatched. The CDR3 DNA is TGCGCCAGCAGCCGGGGACAGGCGCTTAACTATGGCTACACCTTC. It is translated as CASSRGQALNYGYTF.

The rearrangement links TRBV6-1 to TRBJ2-7; TRBD1 is a possible D gene (5 bases). The CDR3 covers 15 residues. From germline, CDR1 is MNHNS and CDR2 SASEGT. Trimming left V 4 bases short and J 3 bases short, with 16 bases between. Written as DNA, the CDR3 is TGTGCCAGCAGTGTTAAACAGGAAAGAGGCTACGAGCAGTACTTC. It is translated as CASSVKQERGYEQYF.

The V call is TRBV5-1, the J call TRBJ1-2; 9 bases match TRBD1. The length of the CDR3 is 15 residues. Germline V lookup: CDR1 SGHRS, CDR2 YFSETQ. Trimming removed 3 bases from V and 6 bases from J; junction bases left unmatched: 9. CDR3 region: CASSSGDRARDGYTF. DNA for the CDR3: TGCGCCAGCAGCTCGGGGGACAGGGCGAGGGATGGCTACACCTTC.